The next 29 T cell receptor beta chains were all read from a single sample in a study of CD4 T cells in relation to SARS-CoV-2 and coronaviruses. CD4+ T cells from unexposed donors were obtained before the COVID-19 pandemic (2011-2018). CD4+ T cells were isolated from the cells after around 9 days of culture. For these TCRs, the target antigens are not known. TCRdb's table, derived via immunoSEQ multiplex PCR, lists solely in-frame clones and lacks some. The sample contains roughly 25,000 clones, over 60% of which appear only once. What was sequenced was CD4+ T cells from PBMCs, cultured in vitro. Receptor source: a human donor in good health.

The chain carries TRBV6-5 and TRBJ2-7; D not certain. The CDR3 consists of 14 residues. Germline CDR1 MNHEY, CDR2 SVGAGI. V was clipped by 7 bases and J by 0 bases, with 13 bases between them. CDR3 nucleotides: TGTGCCAGCAACCCGACGGTGAGCTCCTACGAGCAGTACTTC. It is translated as CASNPTVSSYEQYF.

This clone was detected once. V and J are TRBV3-1 (or the pseudogene TRBV3-2) and TRBJ2-7, with D uncertain. The CDR3 runs 15 residues. The V gene's germline CDR1 is LGHDT and CDR2 YNNKEL (reference sequence). V was clipped by 1 base and J by 3 bases, with 13 bases between them. CDR3 in amino acids: CASSQGNGVGYEQYF. The CDR3 DNA sequence: TGTGCCAGCAGCCAAGGTAATGGCGTCGGCTACGAGCAGTACTTC.

The rearrangement links TRBV5-1 to TRBJ1-1; D remains unclear. The germline V gene encodes CDR1 SGHRS and CDR2 YFSETQ. Trimming took 2 bases from V and 4 from J, leaving 12 bases between them. The CDR3 consists of 14 residues. CDR3 nucleotide sequence: TGCGCCAGCAGCTTCGGCCGGGGAGGCACTGAAGCTTTCTTT. It is translated as CASSFGRGGTEAFF.

The gene calls are TRBV7-8 and TRBJ2-7; a possible D gene is TRBD2 (5 bases). The CDR3 is made up of 14 amino acids. CDR1 SGHVS and CDR2 FQNEAQ come from the germline V gene. V was trimmed by 2 bases and J by 3 bases, leaving 11 bases between them. For the CDR3, the DNA is TGTGCCAGCAGCTTAAAAGAGGGTCGCTACGAGCAGTACTTC. It codes for CASSLKEGRYEQYF.

In nucleotides, the CDR3 is TGCGCCAGCAGCCCGATAGGAGGGAACTACGAGCAGTACTTC. Amino acid sequence: CASSPIGGNYEQYF. The J gene is TRBJ2-7, the V gene TRBV5-1; tentatively, D is TRBD2 (6 bases). The CDR3 has 14 residues. Germline-derived CDR1 and CDR2 are SGHRS and YFSETQ. Trimming removed 4 bases from V and 3 bases from J, with 14 bases in between.

The table lists this clone with a count of one. The chain is built from TRBV6-6 and TRBJ1-3; 8 positions match TRBD1. In germline, CDR1 is MNHNY, CDR2 SVGAGI (reference sequence). CDR3 length equals 16 residues. Unmatched junction bases numbered 6, after V lost 2 bases and J lost 3 bases. This CDR3 is CASSYPGGRGGNTIYF. The CDR3 DNA reads TGTGCCAGCAGTTACCCAGGGGGCAGAGGTGGAAACACCATATATTTT.

The chain joins TRBV4-1 to TRBJ1-4; D is uncertain. The V end was cut by 4 bases, the J end by 7 bases, with 16 bases between. The CDR3 loop spans 15 amino acids. Germline V gene sequence: CDR1 MGHRA, CDR2 YSYEKL. The DNA for the CDR3 is TGCGCCAGCAGCCCGTTTGAGACTGGGAGTGAAAAACTGTTTTTT. Translated: CASSPFETGSEKLFF.

The chain combines TRBV5-6 with TRBJ2-5, with TRBD2 identical over 8 bases. CDR1 is SGHDT, CDR2 YYEEEE, per germline. V shed 5 bases, J shed 4 bases, and the junction held 4 bases outside the gene matches. This CDR3 is built from 13 residues. CDR3 protein: CASRRSGGETQYF. CDR3 sequence (DNA): TGTGCCAGCAGGAGGAGCGGGGGAGAGACCCAGTACTTC. Full variable domain (outside the CDR3, taken from reference TRBV5-6 and TRBJ2-5): DAGVTQSPTHLIKTRGQQVTLRCSPKSGHDTVSWYQQALGQGPQFIFQYYEEEERQRGNFPDRFSGHQFPNYSSELNVNALLLGDSALYLCASRRSGGETQYFGPGTRLLVL.

The rearrangement joins TRBV6-5 to TRBJ2-3; 9 nucleotides agree with TRBD2. The length of the CDR3 is 15 residues. Germline-derived CDR1 and CDR2 are MNHEY and SVGAGI. The V segment lost 4 bases and the J segment 2 bases; nucleotides outside the gene matches: 4. The CDR3 is CASSFSGGFTDTQYF. Here the CDR3 DNA reads TGTGCCAGCAGTTTCAGCGGGGGGTTCACAGATACGCAGTATTTT.

This clone has more than one count but fewer than ten. This chain uses TRBV29-1 with TRBJ1-2, with D possibly TRBD1 on 5 matching bases. V lost 6 bases and J 4 bases, leaving 12 bases between the germline ends. The CDR3 sequence is 12 residues long. Germline V gives CDR1 SQVTM, CDR2 ANQGSEA. In DNA, the CDR3 is TGCAGCGTGAACGATGGGGGCTATGGCTACACCTTC. This translates into CSVNDGGYGYTF.

This clone was picked up a small number of times. The chain carries TRBV18 and TRBJ1-1; TRBD1 matches at 8 bases. CDR1 and CDR2 (germline): KGHSH, LQKENI. V shed 3 bases, J shed 5 bases, and the junction held 11 bases outside the gene matches. This CDR3 comprises 16 residues. This CDR3 reads CASSPARTGKRTEAFF. The CDR3 region has the DNA TGTGCCAGCTCACCGGCACGGACAGGGAAAAGGACTGAAGCTTTCTTT.

This clone was counted only a few times. The V and J genes are TRBV11-2 and TRBJ1-1; TRBD1 might be the D (5 bases). CDR1 and CDR2 (germline): SGHAT, FQNNGV. V was pared by 8 bases and J by 3 bases, with 13 bases between. This CDR3 comprises 13 residues. The CDR3 protein is CASGSGQYTEAFF. CDR3 in DNA: TGTGCCAGCGGGTCGGGGCAGTACACTGAAGCTTTCTTT.

The chain has TRBV11-2 and TRBJ1-5, with D hard to call. Trimming left V 0 bases short and J 4 bases short, with 10 bases between. Germline values: CDR1 SGHAT, CDR2 FQNNGV. The CDR3 runs to 15 residues. The CDR3 DNA is TGTGCCAGCAGCTTAGATAGGCAGGCTAATCAGCCCCAGCATTTT. Its translation: CASSLDRQANQPQHF.

The CDR3 DNA is TGTGCCAGCAGTCGGCCCCTCGATAGCAATCAGCCCCAGCATTTT. This translates into CASSRPLDSNQPQHF. J is TRBJ1-5 and V is TRBV2, with D uncertain. Germline assignment: CDR1 SNHLY and CDR2 FYNNEI. The V gene lost 5 bases and the J gene lost 0 bases, with 11 bases spanning the gap. This CDR3 region has 15 residues.

This clone was detected once. The CDR3 sequence: CASSESSGIYEQYF. CDR3 DNA: TGTGCCAGCAGTGAATCCTCCGGCATCTACGAGCAGTACTTC. This chain uses TRBV2 with TRBJ2-7; D gene uncertain. With 2 bases removed from V and 3 bases from J, the gap between germline ends came to 11 bases. The germline V gene has CDR1 SNHLY and CDR2 FYNNEI. The CDR3 is 14 amino acids.

The CDR3 DNA follows: TGTGCCATCAGTGACGGGACTAGCGGGGGGGTGGAGACCCAGTACTTC. It translates to CAISDGTSGGVETQYF. The rearrangement joins TRBV10-3 to TRBJ2-5; 16 bases fit TRBD2. Per germline, CDR1 ENHRY and CDR2 SYGVKD. The CDR3 runs to 16 residues. J was trimmed by 5 bases and V by 3 bases; bases with no gene match: 3.

This chain joins TRBV2 and TRBJ1-2; no clear D. The germline CDR1 and CDR2 sequences are SNHLY and FYNNEI. CDR3 length: 11 amino acids. V was pared by 5 bases and J by 8 bases, with 9 bases between. CDR3 region: CASSPARGYTF. CDR3 sequence (DNA): TGTGCCAGCAGTCCCGCCAGGGGCTACACCTTC. Full variable domain (outside the CDR3, taken from reference TRBV2 and TRBJ1-2): EPEVTQTPSHQVTQMGQEVILRCVPISNHLYFYWYRQILGQKVEFLVSFYNNEISEKSEIFDDQFSVERPDGSNFTLKIRSTKLEDSAMYFCASSPARGYTFGSGTRLTVV.

This rearrangement joins TRBV6-5 to TRBJ2-3; D unclear. This CDR3 is built from 12 residues. CDR1 and CDR2 (germline): MNHEY, SVGAGI. Trimming removed 5 bases from V and 2 bases from J, with 5 bases in between. The CDR3 bases are TGTGCCAGCAGTCAAAACACAGATACGCAGTATTTT. Protein: CASSQNTDTQYF.

This clone came up a few times. V gene TRBV6-5 combines with J gene TRBJ2-7; tentatively, D is TRBD2 (6 bases). The CDR3 spans 13 residues. The germline V gene has CDR1 MNHEY and CDR2 SVGAGI. The V end was cut by 4 bases, the J end by 6 bases, with 13 bases between. This chain's CDR3 is CASSLRGLGEQYF. CDR3 DNA sequence: TGTGCCAGCAGTTTACGGGGACTGGGCGAGCAGTACTTC.

J is TRBJ2-4 and V is TRBV21-1; the table gives TRBD2 as D, unverified against the DNA. TRBV21-1 is a pseudogene segment. This CDR3 comprises 16 residues. The CDR3 loop is CASSKHPRRAKNIQYF. As DNA, the CDR3 is TGTGCCAGCAGCAAACACCCCAGGAGGGCCAAAAACATTCAGTACTTC.

This chain connects TRBV6-5 to TRBJ1-1, with D hard to call. Germline V lookup: CDR1 MNHEY, CDR2 SVGAGI. The CDR3 covers 14 residues. The ends were cut back, 5 bases at V and 3 bases at J, with 13 bases in the middle. Here the CDR3 reads CASSPLAGDTEAFF. In nucleotides, the CDR3 is TGTGCCAGCAGTCCCCTAGCGGGTGACACTGAAGCTTTCTTT.

V and J are TRBV20-1 and TRBJ2-3; D is possibly TRBD2 (6 bases). The CDR3 sequence is 11 residues long. In germline, CDR1 is DFQATT, CDR2 SNEGSKA (reference sequence). Deletions cut 7 bases from V and 6 bases from J, with 11 bases between. CDR3 bases: TGCAGTGGGGCGGACTACGATACGCAGTATTTT. As protein: CSGADYDTQYF.

J is TRBJ1-1 and V is TRBV19; 7 bases line up with TRBD1. The CDR3 spans 13 residues. The ends lost 5 bases at V and 0 bases at J; junction bases unmatched: 0. In germline, CDR1 is LNHDA, CDR2 SQIVND (reference sequence). In nucleotides, the CDR3 is TGTGCCAGTAGTGGACAGGTGAACACTGAAGCTTTCTTT. It yields the protein CASSGQVNTEAFF.

This chain joins TRBV3-1 (or the pseudogene TRBV3-2) and TRBJ2-1; 9 bases align to TRBD1. The CDR3 length is 15 residues. Looked up from germline, CDR1 is LGHDT and CDR2 is YNNKEL (reference sequence). The V segment lost 1 base and the J segment 3 bases; nucleotides outside the gene matches: 1. CDR3 protein: CASSQGDRVYNEQFF. The CDR3 bases are TGTGCCAGCAGCCAAGGGGACAGGGTCTACAATGAGCAGTTCTTC.

This clone has only a few counts. J is TRBJ2-1 and V is TRBV5-6, with 16 bases identical to TRBD2. The CDR3 runs to 19 residues. Trimming removed 3 bases from V and 6 bases from J; junction bases left unmatched: 12. Looked up from germline, CDR1 is SGHDT and CDR2 is YYEEEE. The CDR3 protein is CASSSHGGGLAGGSNEQFF. The CDR3 coding sequence is TGTGCCAGCAGCTCTCATGGAGGGGGACTAGCGGGGGGGAGCAATGAGCAGTTCTTC.

The chain couples TRBV7-9 to TRBJ2-7; 8 bases fit TRBD1. Per the germline V gene, CDR1 is SEHNR and CDR2 is FQNEAQ (reference sequence). Trimming at V came to 6 bases and at J to 3 bases, leaving 10 bases not matched to a gene. This CDR3 contains 15 residues. CDR3 coding DNA: TGTGCCAGCAGTTTTTCCATGGACAGGGTCTACGAGCAGTACTTC. It encodes CASSFSMDRVYEQYF. The entire variable domain, with the rest obtained from reference TRBV7-9 and TRBJ2-7, is as follows: DTGVSQNPRHKITKRGQNVTFRCDPISEHNRLYWYRQTLGQGPEFLTYFQNEAQLEKSRLLSDRFSAERPKGSFSTLEIQRTEQGDSAMYLCASSFSMDRVYEQYFGPGTRLTVT.

This chain uses TRBV4-1 with TRBJ2-1, with D possibly matching TRBD1 (5 bases). V was clipped by 5 bases and J by 8 bases, with 19 bases between them. The length of the CDR3 is 15 residues. In germline, CDR1 is MGHRA, CDR2 YSYEKL. CDR3 nucleotides: TGCGCCAGCAGCACCCGACAGAGCCAAGGCCATGAGCAGTTCTTC. It codes for CASSTRQSQGHEQFF.

The gene calls are TRBV11-2 and TRBJ1-3; D gene unclear. Trimming took off 6 bases at V and 0 bases at J, with 18 bases between the two ends. CDR1 is SGHAT, CDR2 FQNNGV, per germline. The length of the CDR3 is 17 residues. The CDR3 bases are TGTGCCAGCAGTTCGCGGGAGGGCTCAAGCTCTGGAAACACCATATATTTT. Its translation: CASSSREGSSSGNTIYF.

V and J are TRBV7-9 and TRBJ1-3; D remains unclear. Per the germline V gene, CDR1 is SEHNR and CDR2 is FQNEAQ (reference sequence). The CDR3 consists of 15 residues. V lost 0 bases and J lost 0, with 6 bases in between. The DNA for the CDR3 is TGTGCCAGCAGCTTAGCGTTGGGCTCTGGAAACACCATATATTTT. Its protein is CASSLALGSGNTIYF.